Below, 32 T cell receptor beta chains from the same sample are listed, as sequenced in a study of T cell responses to AZD1222 COVID-19 vaccine. Profiled with immunoSEQ multiplex PCR; TCRdb holds only in-frame clones, not every one. The data contain 150,000 or so clones, approximately 90% of them seen just once; the ten biggest clones take up about 1.5%. Specimen: peripheral blood, collected on day 0 of AZD1222 vaccination. Source of these receptors: an adult in good health.

This chain connects TRBV28 to TRBJ2-3; perhaps TRBD1 as D (6 bases). Germline V gene lookup returns CDR1 MDHEN and CDR2 SYDVKM. This CDR3 is built from 14 residues. V was clipped by 4 bases and J by 2 bases, with 10 bases between them. CDR3 region: CASSSRDTTDTQYF. The CDR3 DNA sequence: TGTGCCAGCAGTTCCCGGGACACCACAGATACGCAGTATTTT.

The chain joins TRBV6-5 to TRBJ1-2; TRBD1 might be the D (6 bases). The CDR3 extends over 14 amino acids. Trimming took 5 bases from V and 1 from J, leaving 11 bases between them. Per the germline V gene, CDR1 is MNHEY and CDR2 is SVGAGI. The CDR3 spells CASSLQGSNYGYTF. As DNA, the CDR3 is TGTGCCAGCAGTCTCCAGGGGAGTAACTATGGCTACACCTTC.

V is TRBV5-6 and J is TRBJ2-1; D ambiguous. Per the germline V gene, CDR1 is SGHDT and CDR2 is YYEEEE. Trimming took off 1 base at V and 2 bases at J, with 7 bases between the two ends. The CDR3 is made up of 14 amino acids. The CDR3 loop is CASSLFLTYNEQFF. The CDR3 DNA follows: TGTGCCAGCAGCTTGTTCCTAACCTACAATGAGCAGTTCTTC.

This sequence joins TRBV6-5 and TRBJ1-2; possible D gene TRBD1, 5 bases. Germline V lookup: CDR1 MNHEY, CDR2 SVGAGI. This CDR3 is 14 amino acids long. Trimming removed 9 bases from V and 4 bases from J, with 18 bases in between. The CDR3 region has the DNA TGTGCCAGTTTAGTTGTCCAGGGCGGCTATGGCTACACCTTC. Its protein is CASLVVQGGYGYTF.

The genes are TRBV24-1 and TRBJ2-1, with D unresolved. The germline V and J ends were trimmed by 0 bases and 1 base, with 9 bases remaining between them. The CDR3 totals 16 residues. The germline V gene encodes CDR1 KGHDR and CDR2 SFDVKD. CDR3 amino acids: CATSDLGPTSYNEQFF. CDR3 nucleotides: TGTGCCACCAGTGATTTGGGACCGACTTCCTACAATGAGCAGTTCTTC.

This clone has a single count. The V gene is TRBV9, the J gene TRBJ2-3; tentatively, D is TRBD1 (5 bases). V dropped 4 bases and J dropped 3 bases, with 12 bases sitting between them. Germline loops: CDR1 SGDLS, CDR2 YYNGEE. The CDR3 is 14 residues long. The CDR3 DNA reads TGTGCCAGCAGCTCCGCAAGGGGAACAGATACGCAGTATTTT. Protein product: CASSSARGTDTQYF.

J is TRBJ1-2 and V is TRBV5-1; D not resolved. CDR3 length: 17 residues. Trimming removed 0 bases at V and 4 bases at J, with 19 bases between. CDR1 and CDR2 (germline): SGHRS, YFSETQ. The CDR3 nucleotides read TGCGCCAGCAGCTTGGGATTAGAGCGGGGAAAGGGCTATGGCTACACCTTC. Its protein is CASSLGLERGKGYGYTF.

The gene calls are TRBV30 and TRBJ1-2, with D perhaps TRBD1 (6 bases). The CDR3 consists of 15 residues. In germline, CDR1 is GTSNPN, CDR2 SVGIG (reference sequence). Between the trimmed V and J ends, which lost 8 bases and 8 bases, there was a span of 27 bases. CDR3 amino acids: CAGWAGASKSLGYTF. CDR3 bases: TGTGCCGGATGGGCAGGGGCCTCAAAGAGTTTAGGCTACACCTTC.

In its sample, this clone was seen once. The chain couples TRBV3-1 (or the pseudogene TRBV3-2) to TRBJ1-4, with D hard to call. The CDR3 runs 16 residues. V was cut by 4 bases and J by 0 bases, with 12 bases left in between. Germline lookup yields CDR1 LGHDT and CDR2 YNNKEL (reference sequence). DNA for the CDR3: TGTGCCAGCAGCCGCATACCCAGTGCAACTAATGAAAAACTGTTTTTT. Amino acids: CASSRIPSATNEKLFF.

This clone appeared a single time. CDR3 nucleotides: TGCGCCAGCAGTTGGGAGGGGGGGCTTAATCAGCCCCAGCATTTT. Its protein product is CASSWEGGLNQPQHF. This chain joins TRBV5-1 and TRBJ1-5; a weak D match, TRBD1 (6 bases). CDR1 SGHRS and CDR2 YFSETQ come from the germline V gene. The CDR3 extends over 15 amino acids. V lost 5 bases and J 4 bases, leaving 16 bases between the germline ends.

The chain couples TRBV6-5 to TRBJ1-3, with D possibly being TRBD1 (5 bases). The germline CDR1 and CDR2 sequences are MNHEY and SVGAGI. V was shortened by 6 bases and J by 0 bases, with 9 bases between the two germline ends. The CDR3 has 14 amino acids. The CDR3 reads CASRGAVSGNTIYF. CDR3 DNA sequence: TGTGCCAGCAGAGGGGCAGTCTCTGGAAACACCATATATTTT.

The chain employs TRBV4-3 and TRBJ2-1; tentatively, D is TRBD1 (5 bases). This CDR3 region has 16 residues. CDR1 is LGHNA and CDR2 is YSLEER in the germline V gene. Trimming left V 0 bases short and J 2 bases short, with 11 bases between. In DNA, the CDR3 is TGCGCCAGCAGCCAAGACGCAGGGATCACCTACAATGAGCAGTTCTTC. Translation gives CASSQDAGITYNEQFF.

This rearrangement joins TRBV28 to TRBJ2-1; TRBD1 aligns across 8 bases. The length of the CDR3 is 12 residues. Per the germline V gene, CDR1 is MDHEN and CDR2 is SYDVKM. The CDR3 is CACEDRGYEQFF. The CDR3 DNA reads as TGTGCTTGTGAAGACAGGGGCTATGAGCAGTTCTTC.

This clone was seen only once. The chain recombines TRBV13 with TRBJ2-2, with 8 bases fitting TRBD2. The CDR3 runs to 16 residues. Germline assignment: CDR1 PRHDT and CDR2 FYEKMQ (reference sequence). The V segment lost 3 bases and the J segment 6 bases; nucleotides outside the gene matches: 9. The DNA for the CDR3 is TGTGCCAGCAGCTTGGGCAGGGGACTAGGTCCCGGGGAGCTGTTTTTT. Protein sequence: CASSLGRGLGPGELFF.

The chain employs TRBV9 and TRBJ2-2, with TRBD2 identical over 10 bases. CDR1 is SGDLS, CDR2 YYNGEE, per germline. J gave up 3 bases and V 4 bases, and 12 bases lay outside the gene matches. The CDR3 length is 18 residues. DNA for the CDR3: TGTGCCAGCAGCTTACGCTCCTCGACTAGCGGGTACACCGGGGAGCTGTTTTTT. Its translation: CASSLRSSTSGYTGELFF.

The chain joins TRBV2 to TRBJ2-3; perhaps TRBD1 as D (6 bases). The germline CDR1 and CDR2 sequences are SNHLY and FYNNEI. There are 16 residues in the CDR3. Trimming took 4 bases from V and 2 from J, leaving 16 bases between them. The CDR3 DNA reads TGTGCCAGCAGTGGGGACAAAGTGAAAACCACAGATACGCAGTATTTT. Amino acids: CASSGDKVKTTDTQYF.

The chain has TRBV9 and TRBJ2-1; D gene ambiguous. Germline lookup yields CDR1 SGDLS and CDR2 YYNGEE. V lost 4 bases, J lost 10 bases, and 12 bases lay in between. The CDR3 has 12 amino acids. CDR3 region: CASSSTRGEQFF. CDR3 DNA: TGTGCCAGCAGCTCAACACGAGGCGAGCAGTTCTTC.

The V gene is TRBV5-5, the J gene TRBJ1-1; a possible D gene is TRBD1 (6 bases). The CDR3 spans 16 residues. With 0 bases removed from V and 2 bases from J, the gap between germline ends came to 14 bases. The V gene's germline CDR1 is SGHKS and CDR2 YYEKEE (reference sequence). The CDR3 sequence is CASSLVIGGGNTEAFF. The CDR3 DNA reads TGTGCCAGCAGCTTGGTTATTGGGGGCGGAAACACTGAAGCTTTCTTT. The full variable domain, with the rest looked up from reference TRBV5-5 and TRBJ1-1, is DAGVTQSPTHLIKTRGQQVTLRCSPISGHKSVSWYQQVLGQGPQFIFQYYEKEERGRGNFPDRFSARQFPNYSSELNVNALLLGDSALYLCASSLVIGGGNTEAFFGQGTRLTVV.

The chain carries TRBV5-4 and TRBJ2-3; D is unresolved. V was pared by 6 bases and J by 0 bases, with 8 bases between. The CDR3 has 13 amino acids. Germline V CDR1 and CDR2: SGHNT, YYREEE (reference sequence). The CDR3 bases are TGTGCCAGCATCGCACAGAGCACAGATACGCAGTATTTT. This sequence encodes CASIAQSTDTQYF.

This chain uses TRBV30 with TRBJ1-3; D gene unclear. There are 11 residues in the CDR3. Trimming took 4 bases from V and 0 from J, leaving 1 base between them. The germline CDR1 and CDR2 sequences are GTSNPN and SVGIG (reference sequence). CDR3 amino acids: CAWNSGNTIYF. For the CDR3, the DNA is TGTGCCTGGAACTCTGGAAACACCATATATTTT.

The chain uses TRBV6-5 and TRBJ2-4, with a possible D match to TRBD1 (5 bases). Trimming took off 0 bases at V and 0 bases at J, with 9 bases between the two ends. This CDR3 has 16 amino acids. Germline V gene data show CDR1 as MNHEY and CDR2 as SVGAGI. CDR3 in amino acids: CASSYSGQGAKNIQYF. The CDR3 nucleotides are TGTGCCAGCAGTTACTCCGGCCAGGGAGCCAAAAACATTCAGTACTTC.

The chain joins TRBV5-1 to TRBJ1-6; D uncertain. V gave up 0 bases and J gave up 9 bases, with 13 bases separating them. The V gene's germline CDR1 is SGHRS and CDR2 YFSETQ. The CDR3 extends over 15 amino acids. The CDR3 spells CASSLGGDRSSPLHF. The CDR3 nucleotides are TGCGCCAGCAGCTTGGGTGGGGATAGGAGTTCACCCCTCCACTTT.

The chain is built from TRBV9 and TRBJ2-2; TRBD1 matches 7 bases. Germline V gives CDR1 SGDLS, CDR2 YYNGEE. The CDR3 spans 15 residues. The trim removed 3 bases at V and 5 bases at J, leaving 7 bases unmatched. CDR3 DNA sequence: TGTGCCAGCAGCGAGGGGGCAGGGTGGACCGGGGAGCTGTTTTTT. Amino acids: CASSEGAGWTGELFF.

The CDR3 DNA reads TGTGCCAGCAGTGCCGCACAGGGATTAAACGAGCAGTACTTC. This gives the protein CASSAAQGLNEQYF. The chain is built from TRBV6-6 and TRBJ2-7; perhaps TRBD1 as D (6 bases). Germline V gives CDR1 MNHNY, CDR2 SVGAGI (reference sequence). Between the trimmed V and J ends, which lost 5 bases and 5 bases, there was a span of 16 bases. The CDR3 is 14 residues long.

This sequence joins TRBV4-1 and TRBJ1-3; D not resolved. Germline lookup yields CDR1 MGHRA and CDR2 YSYEKL. Deletions cut 3 bases from V and 2 bases from J, with 11 bases between. There are 15 residues in the CDR3. CDR3 nucleotides: TGCGCCAGCAGCCATCCTCTTGAAACTGGAAACACCATATATTTT. As protein: CASSHPLETGNTIYF.

V usage is TRBV5-6 and J usage is TRBJ1-1; D unclear. Germline CDR1 reads SGHDT; CDR2 reads YYEEEE. V was clipped by 2 bases and J by 0 bases, with 14 bases between them. The CDR3 loop spans 16 amino acids. DNA for the CDR3: TGTGCCAGCAGCTTAACGGCAGGCTCCATGAACACTGAAGCTTTCTTT. Amino acid sequence: CASSLTAGSMNTEAFF.

This sequence joins TRBV25-1 and TRBJ1-1, with a tentative D call TRBD1 (5 bases). V was cut by 4 bases and J by 4 bases, with 10 bases left in between. There are 13 residues in the CDR3. Germline loops: CDR1 MGHDK, CDR2 SYGVNS. The CDR3 reads CASSALGATEAFF. CDR3 in DNA: TGTGCCAGCAGTGCCCTAGGGGCCACTGAAGCTTTCTTT.

Points on this clone: This same CDR3 is encoded by further DNA sequences in the sample. This chain links TRBV4-2 with TRBJ1-1; a weak D match, TRBD1 (5 bases). With 4 bases removed from V and 3 bases from J, the gap between germline ends came to 9 bases. In germline, CDR1 is LGHNA, CDR2 YNFKEQ. The CDR3 spans 13 residues. CDR3 sequence: CASSPPGDTEAFF. The CDR3 region has the DNA TGTGCCAGCAGCCCCCCGGGGGACACTGAAGCTTTCTTT.

The chain links TRBV28 to TRBJ1-1, with TRBD1 as a possible D gene (5 bases). The V end was cut by 1 base, the J end by 4 bases, with 10 bases between. The germline CDR1 and CDR2 sequences are MDHEN and SYDVKM. The CDR3 contains 14 residues. The CDR3 loop is CASSLYDQGTEAFF. The CDR3 DNA sequence: TGTGCCAGCAGTTTATATGATCAGGGCACTGAAGCTTTCTTT.

V gene TRBV18 combines with J gene TRBJ1-1; D uncertain. Germline values: CDR1 KGHSH, CDR2 LQKENI. The V end lost 1 base, the J end lost 5 bases, and 11 bases lay between the germline ends. The CDR3 loop spans 14 amino acids. The CDR3 DNA reads as TGTGCCAGCTCACCACGGTTGGATTTAACTGAAGCTTTCTTT. This codes for CASSPRLDLTEAFF.

The genes are TRBV5-1 and TRBJ2-7; tentatively, D is TRBD1 or TRBD2 (5 bases each). The CDR3 length is 15 residues. The V end lost 1 base, the J end lost 3 bases, and 14 bases lay between the germline ends. Germline CDR1 is SGHRS and CDR2 is YFSETQ. CDR3 in amino acids: CASSLTGKGYYEQYF. DNA for the CDR3: TGCGCCAGCAGCTTGACGGGAAAGGGGTACTACGAGCAGTACTTC. The whole variable domain, filled in from reference TRBV5-1 and TRBJ2-7, reads KAGVTQTPRYLIKTRGQQVTLSCSPISGHRSVSWYQQTPGQGLQFLFEYFSETQRNKGNFPGRFSGRQFSNSRSEMNVSTLELGDSALYLCASSLTGKGYYEQYFGPGTRLTVT.

This chain joins TRBV4-1 and TRBJ2-1, with TRBD2 matching 11 bases. This CDR3 has 13 amino acids. The V gene's germline CDR1 is MGHRA and CDR2 YSYEKL. The CDR3 sequence: CPTSGSFYNEQFF. CDR3 in DNA: TGCCCCACTAGCGGGAGTTTCTACAATGAGCAGTTCTTC.